The 29 T cell receptor beta chains below come from one sample, sequenced in a study of blood T cell repertoires in COVID-19 (TCRdb year 2020). Library creation used the immunoSEQ multiplex PCR assay. The table was pulled from immuneACCESS by TCRdb, which kept in-frame rearrangements only. Such tables lose some clones; where checked, under half of the loss comes from unresolved V genes, and the rest has no known cause. For this sample the table gives about 230,000 clones, of which around 89% were detected only once. 2% to 2.5% of the sample is in the top ten clones. The sequenced material came from PBMCs or T cells enriched from blood (not recorded which). The origin of the receptors is a middle-aged woman with acute COVID-19.

The chain carries TRBV6-5 and TRBJ1-2; TRBD1 agrees at 8 bases. Germline values: CDR1 MNHEY, CDR2 SVGAGI. The V segment lost 4 bases and the J segment 5 bases; nucleotides outside the gene matches: 12. The CDR3 is made up of 16 amino acids. The CDR3 bases are TGTGCCAGCAGTTCTAGCACAGGGGGGCCTCTTTATGGCTACACCTTC. This translates into CASSSSTGGPLYGYTF.

This chain connects TRBV4-2 to TRBJ2-1; 13 positions match TRBD2. CDR3 length: 19 residues. The V gene end was trimmed by 3 bases and the J gene end by 0 bases; junction bases not matched to a gene: 8. CDR1 is LGHNA, CDR2 YNFKEQ, per germline. Here the CDR3 reads CASSQGLRTSGGSYNEQFF. The DNA for the CDR3 is TGTGCCAGCAGCCAGGGTCTTCGGACTAGCGGGGGCTCCTACAATGAGCAGTTCTTC.

The chain combines TRBV5-1 with TRBJ1-2; 8 bases are shared with TRBD1. The germline gives CDR1 SGHRS, CDR2 YFSETQ. Trimming removed 1 base from V and 2 bases from J; junction bases left unmatched: 4. The CDR3 loop spans 15 amino acids. The CDR3 here is CASSLQGAENYGYTF. DNA for the CDR3: TGCGCCAGCAGCTTGCAGGGGGCAGAAAACTATGGCTACACCTTC.

This clone was detected only a few times. The chain joins TRBV3-1 (or the pseudogene TRBV3-2) to TRBJ1-3, with D unclear. The CDR3 loop spans 16 amino acids. Germline assignment: CDR1 LGHDT and CDR2 YNNKEL (reference sequence). Trimming removed 6 bases at V and 0 bases at J, with 15 bases between. CDR3 region: CASSLFLGASGNTIYF. The CDR3 nucleotides read TGTGCCAGCAGTTTGTTTTTGGGCGCCTCTGGAAACACCATATATTTT.

J is TRBJ1-2 and V is TRBV5-1; 9 bases fit TRBD1. Germline assignment: CDR1 SGHRS and CDR2 YFSETQ. The junction had 11 bases not matched to a gene; V was cut back by 7 bases and J by 7 bases. This CDR3 region has 14 residues. The CDR3 loop is CASGQPGQGLGYTF. Here the CDR3 DNA reads TGCGCCAGCGGTCAACCGGGACAGGGCCTTGGCTACACCTTC.

This chain connects TRBV27 to TRBJ2-3, with 7 bases fitting TRBD2. The trim removed 1 base at V and 4 bases at J, leaving 5 bases unmatched. The germline V gene encodes CDR1 MNHEY and CDR2 SMNVEV (reference sequence). The CDR3 totals 15 residues. CDR3: CASSLYAGAADTQYF. The CDR3 nucleotides are TGTGCCAGCAGTTTATACGCGGGAGCCGCAGATACGCAGTATTTT.

This sequence joins TRBV3-1 (or the pseudogene TRBV3-2) and TRBJ1-2; 9 nucleotides line up with TRBD1. Losses at the gene ends were 1 base for V and 7 bases for J; bases not matched to a gene: 4. Germline CDR1 and CDR2: LGHDT and YNNKEL (reference sequence). The CDR3 is made up of 14 amino acids. CDR3 residues: CASSQVDRGPGYTF. CDR3 nucleotide sequence: TGTGCCAGCAGCCAAGTGGACAGGGGCCCTGGCTACACCTTC.

The chain carries TRBV5-6 and TRBJ1-4; 10 positions agree with TRBD1. CDR1 and CDR2 from the germline V gene are SGHDT and YYEEEE. Unmatched junction bases numbered 5, after V lost 2 bases and J lost 10 bases. CDR3 length: 14 residues. The CDR3 spells CASSLWTGGRKLFF. The CDR3 nucleotides are TGTGCCAGCAGCTTATGGACAGGGGGTCGAAAACTGTTTTTT. The full variable domain, in which reference TRBV5-6 and TRBJ1-4 provide the parts outside the CDR3, is DAGVTQSPTHLIKTRGQQVTLRCSPKSGHDTVSWYQQALGQGPQFIFQYYEEEERQRGNFPDRFSGHQFPNYSSELNVNALLLGDSALYLCASSLWTGGRKLFFGSGTQLSVL.

V usage is TRBV21-1 and J usage is TRBJ2-1; the table's D call, TRBD2, has no DNA check behind it. TRBV21-1 is described as a pseudogene. The CDR3 has 20 amino acids. The chain's CDR3 is CASSKRSTSQGKSSYNEQFF. Here the CDR3 DNA reads TGTGCCAGCAGCAAACGTTCGACTAGCCAGGGCAAGAGCTCCTACAATGAGCAGTTCTTC.

This rearrangement joins TRBV5-1 to TRBJ1-4; TRBD1 is a possible D gene (5 bases). The CDR3 sequence is 15 residues long. CDR1 and CDR2 from the germline V gene are SGHRS and YFSETQ. Trimming took off 2 bases at V and 4 bases at J, with 12 bases between the two ends. Here the CDR3 reads CASSFTGDINEKLFF. Written as DNA, the CDR3 is TGCGCCAGCAGCTTTACAGGAGACATTAATGAAAAACTGTTTTTT. Full variable domain (missing parts from reference TRBV5-1 and TRBJ1-4): KAGVTQTPRYLIKTRGQQVTLSCSPISGHRSVSWYQQTPGQGLQFLFEYFSETQRNKGNFPGRFSGRQFSNSRSEMNVSTLELGDSALYLCASSFTGDINEKLFFGSGTQLSVL.

The rearrangement uses TRBV5-4 and TRBJ2-2; a weak D match, TRBD2 (7 bases). Trimming cost V 0 bases and J 5 bases, with 14 bases left between them. The CDR3 has 16 residues. The V gene's germline CDR1 is SGHNT and CDR2 YYREEE (reference sequence). Here the CDR3 DNA reads TGTGCCAGCAGCTTGGCGGGGGGCAGAGCGACCGGGGAGCTGTTTTTT. It codes for CASSLAGGRATGELFF.

The chain recombines TRBV5-1 with TRBJ2-7; possible D gene TRBD2, 6 bases. The length of the CDR3 is 14 residues. Trimming removed 0 bases at V and 2 bases at J, with 9 bases between. Per the germline V gene, CDR1 is SGHRS and CDR2 is YFSETQ. The CDR3 bases are TGCGCCAGCAGCTTGGCTGGGGGGACCTACGAGCAGTACGTC. Protein sequence: CASSLAGGTYEQYV.

This clone has a handful of counts. The chain combines TRBV11-3 with TRBJ2-2, with 9 bases aligning to TRBD1. This CDR3 spans 14 amino acids. The germline V gene encodes CDR1 SGHNT and CDR2 YENEEA. Trimming cost V 6 bases and J 2 bases; bases outside gene matches: 1. CDR3 in amino acids: CASRTGGNTGELFF. Here the CDR3 DNA reads TGTGCCAGCAGGACAGGGGGAAACACCGGGGAGCTGTTTTTT.

The chain employs TRBV7-9 and TRBJ1-2, with TRBD1 identical over 9 bases. After removal of 5 bases from V and 4 bases from J, the junction contained 8 bases not matched to a gene. CDR1 is SEHNR, CDR2 FQNEAQ, per germline (reference sequence). The CDR3 is 15 amino acids. The CDR3 here is CASSAQGARGYGYTF. CDR3 nucleotide sequence: TGTGCCAGCAGCGCACAGGGGGCGCGGGGCTATGGCTACACCTTC.

The rearrangement links TRBV11-2 to TRBJ1-4; TRBD1 aligns across 12 bases. V was clipped by 2 bases and J by 7 bases; unmatched bases: 5. Germline V gene data show CDR1 as SGHAT and CDR2 as FQNNGV. The CDR3 is 16 amino acids. The CDR3 loop is CASSLSSGQGAEKLFF. CDR3 DNA sequence: TGTGCCAGCAGCTTATCATCGGGACAGGGGGCTGAAAAACTGTTTTTT.

V gene TRBV6-2 or TRBV6-3 combines with J gene TRBJ2-5, with D perhaps matching TRBD2 (6 bases). This CDR3 has 16 residues. Trimming cost V 2 bases and J 1 base, with 14 bases left between them. The V gene's germline CDR1 is MNHEY and CDR2 SVGEGT. CDR3 nucleotide sequence: TGTGCCAGCAGTTACGGCTCGCGGGGTCTCCAAGAGACCCAGTACTTC. It specifies CASSYGSRGLQETQYF.

The chain links TRBV11-2 to TRBJ2-3; the match to TRBD2 covers 9 bases. Looked up from germline, CDR1 is SGHAT and CDR2 is FQNNGV. This CDR3 comprises 16 residues. J gave up 2 bases and V 4 bases, and 7 bases lay outside the gene matches. The DNA of the CDR3 is TGTGCCAGCAGCTACACCGGCGGGAGGGTCACAGATACGCAGTATTTT. This codes for CASSYTGGRVTDTQYF.

The J gene is TRBJ2-7, the V gene TRBV2, with D possibly matching TRBD1 (5 bases). This CDR3 region has 15 residues. Germline V gene lookup returns CDR1 SNHLY and CDR2 FYNNEI. V lost 4 bases, J lost 2 bases, and 15 bases lay in between. The CDR3 loop reads CASSVSQGYAYEQYF. CDR3 nucleotide sequence: TGTGCCAGCAGTGTTTCGCAGGGATATGCCTACGAGCAGTACTTC.

The chain carries TRBV7-9 and TRBJ2-1; maybe TRBD1 (6 bases). Germline assignment: CDR1 SEHNR and CDR2 FQNEAQ (reference sequence). Trimming cost V 5 bases and J 4 bases, with 15 bases left between them. This CDR3 comprises 15 residues. CDR3 amino acids: CASSPQGSRYNEQFF. The CDR3 coding sequence is TGTGCCAGCAGCCCGCAGGGGAGTCGATACAATGAGCAGTTCTTC.

This clone was found a few times. This rearrangement joins TRBV11-3 to TRBJ1-1; 11 bases agree with TRBD1. The CDR3 is made up of 15 amino acids. Germline loops: CDR1 SGHNT, CDR2 YENEEA. Germline trimming cut 3 bases from V and 6 bases from J; bases unmatched to any gene: 6. The CDR3 spells CASSFSGTGGSEAFF. The CDR3 region has the DNA TGTGCCAGCAGCTTTAGCGGGACAGGGGGATCTGAAGCTTTCTTT.

DNA of the CDR3: TGTGCCAGCAGCACGACAGCCAACGAGCAGTACTTC. Translated: CASSTTANEQYF. This chain joins TRBV7-9 and TRBJ2-7, with D possibly being TRBD1 (5 bases). Germline lookup yields CDR1 SEHNR and CDR2 FQNEAQ (reference sequence). V shed 5 bases and J shed 5 bases, with 10 bases lying between them. The CDR3 is made up of 12 amino acids.

The genes are TRBV7-2 and TRBJ1-2; no firm D call. Germline V lookup: CDR1 SGHTA, CDR2 FQGNSA. V was cut by 3 bases and J by 4 bases, with 15 bases left in between. The length of the CDR3 is 15 residues. The CDR3 here is CASSFQIAQFYGYTF. DNA of the CDR3: TGTGCCAGCAGCTTCCAGATCGCCCAATTCTATGGCTACACCTTC. Full variable domain (outside the CDR3, taken from reference TRBV7-2 and TRBJ1-2): GAGVSQSPSNKVTEKGKDVELRCDPISGHTALYWYRQSLGQGLEFLIYFQGNSAPDKSGLPSDRFSAERTGGSVSTLTIQRTQQEDSAVYLCASSFQIAQFYGYTFGSGTRLTVV.

The DNA for the CDR3 is TGCAGCGCGGGGGGAGGTACGGGAGGGCCCAATACGCAGTATTTT. It is translated as CSAGGGTGGPNTQYF. V gene TRBV29-1 combines with J gene TRBJ2-3, with TRBD2 matching over 8 bases. The CDR3 is 15 amino acids. Germline V lookup: CDR1 SQVTM, CDR2 ANQGSEA. The V and J ends lost 7 bases and 7 bases, in that order; junction bases with no gene match: 16.

V usage is TRBV5-4 and J usage is TRBJ2-1, with D possibly TRBD2 on 5 matching bases. This CDR3 is built from 17 residues. Germline V gene lookup returns CDR1 SGHNT and CDR2 YYREEE (reference sequence). The V and J ends lost 2 bases and 0 bases respectively, with 15 bases between them. CDR3 bases: TGTGCCAGCAGCTTAGCCGGGGTAAAAAGCTCCTACAATGAGCAGTTCTTC. Translated: CASSLAGVKSSYNEQFF.

This chain uses TRBV3-1 (or the pseudogene TRBV3-2) with TRBJ1-5; D is undetermined. CDR3 length: 15 residues. Germline values: CDR1 LGHDT, CDR2 YNNKEL (reference sequence). Trimming pared 0 bases from V and 3 bases from J, leaving 9 bases between. CDR3 amino acids: CASSQDLGLNQPQHF. Written as DNA, the CDR3 is TGTGCCAGCAGCCAAGATCTTGGCCTCAATCAGCCCCAGCATTTT.

The gene calls are TRBV7-2 and TRBJ2-1; TRBD2 agrees at 15 bases. The CDR3 is 16 amino acids. Unmatched junction bases numbered 4, after V lost 5 bases and J lost 5 bases. Germline V gene lookup returns CDR1 SGHTA and CDR2 FQGNSA. In DNA, the CDR3 is TGTGCCAGCAGCCCCGGGACTAGCGGGAGGAACAATGAGCAGTTCTTC. As protein: CASSPGTSGRNNEQFF.

This chain's CDR3 is CATSDLTDSNNEQFF. The CDR3 region has the DNA TGTGCCACCAGTGACCTAACGGACAGTAACAATGAGCAGTTCTTC. The J gene is TRBJ2-1, the V gene TRBV24-1, with D maybe TRBD1 (6 bases). V lost 4 bases to trimming and J lost 5 bases, with 14 bases between them. The CDR3 has 15 amino acids. Germline V CDR1 and CDR2: KGHDR, SFDVKD.

This clone showed up just once. This chain uses TRBV5-1 with TRBJ2-1; 9 bases are shared with TRBD2. The V gene end was trimmed by 3 bases and the J gene end by 6 bases; junction bases not matched to a gene: 10. The CDR3 is made up of 16 amino acids. Germline CDR1 and CDR2: SGHRS and YFSETQ. The CDR3 DNA follows: TGCGCCAGCAGCTCAGGGCGGGGGGGCCTCGGCAATGAGCAGTTCTTC. This sequence encodes CASSSGRGGLGNEQFF.

The chain links TRBV18 to TRBJ2-7; TRBD2 matches at 11 bases. The CDR3 loop spans 17 amino acids. Trimming removed 4 bases from V and 2 bases from J; junction bases left unmatched: 10. Per the germline V gene, CDR1 is KGHSH and CDR2 is LQKENI. The CDR3 DNA follows: TGTGCCAGCTCACAAGCTAGCGGGGGGTCGAACACCTACGAGCAGTACTTC. This sequence encodes CASSQASGGSNTYEQYF.